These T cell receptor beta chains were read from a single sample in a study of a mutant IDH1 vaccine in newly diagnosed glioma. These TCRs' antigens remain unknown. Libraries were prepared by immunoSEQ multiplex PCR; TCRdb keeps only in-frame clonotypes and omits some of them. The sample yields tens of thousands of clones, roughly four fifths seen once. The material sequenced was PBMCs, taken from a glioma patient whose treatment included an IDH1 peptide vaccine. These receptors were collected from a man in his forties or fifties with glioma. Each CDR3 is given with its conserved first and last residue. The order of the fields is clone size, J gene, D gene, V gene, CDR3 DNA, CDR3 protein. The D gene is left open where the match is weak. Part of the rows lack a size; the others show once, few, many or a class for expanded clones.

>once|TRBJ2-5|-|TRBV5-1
TGCGCCAGCAGCGCTGACTGGGGCGAGACCCAGTACTTC
CASSADWGETQYF
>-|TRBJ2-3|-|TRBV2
TGTGCCAGCAGCTACACAGATACGCAGTATTTT
CASSYTDTQYF
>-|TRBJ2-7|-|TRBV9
TGTGCCAGCAGCAGGGACTCCTACGAGCAGTACTTC
CASSRDSYEQYF
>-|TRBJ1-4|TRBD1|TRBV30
TGTGCCTGGAGTCAAGGGACAGGGGTTTCTGAAGAAAAACTGTTTTTT
CAWSQGTGVSEEKLFF
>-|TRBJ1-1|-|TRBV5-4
TGTGCCAGCAGCTTGAAAGGCATTAGAAACACTGAAGCTTTCTTT
CASSLKGIRNTEAFF
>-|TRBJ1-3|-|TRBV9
TGTGCCAGCAGCGTCTCGGACTCCAGCTCTGGAAACACCATATATTTT
CASSVSDSSSGNTIYF
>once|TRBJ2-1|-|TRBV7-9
TGTGCCAGCAGCTTAAAAGGCACCGAGGGGAACAATGAGCAGTTCTTC
CASSLKGTEGNNEQFF
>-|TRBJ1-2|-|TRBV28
TGTGCCAGCAGTTTAAGAGGGGCCACGAGAGCACCCTACACCTTC
CASSLRGATRAPYTF
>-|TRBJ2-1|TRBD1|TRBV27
TGTGCCAGCAGTTTGTCTCCGGGACAGGGTACAGATGAGCAGTTCTTC
CASSLSPGQGTDEQFF
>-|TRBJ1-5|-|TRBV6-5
TGTGCCAGCAGCACCCGCAGGGTACAAGGTCAGCCCCAGCATTTT
CASSTRRVQGQPQHF
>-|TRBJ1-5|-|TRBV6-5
TGTGCCAGCAGTTCCGGGCCCGGCCATCATCAGCCCCAGCATTTT
CASSSGPGHHQPQHF
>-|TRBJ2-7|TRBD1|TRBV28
TGTGCCACCGGGACAGGGCCCTACGAGCAGTACTTC
CATGTGPYEQYF
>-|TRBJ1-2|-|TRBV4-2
TGTGCCAGCAGCCAAGATTCCCAGAATGGCTACACCTTC
CASSQDSQNGYTF
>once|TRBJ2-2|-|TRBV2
TGTGCCAGCGGACTATCCGGGGAGCTGTTTTTT
CASGLSGELFF
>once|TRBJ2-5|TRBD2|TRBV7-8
TGTGCCAGCAGCCCGCCCTTGCGACTAGCGGGGGGGCAAGAGACCCAGTACTTC
CASSPPLRLAGGQETQYF
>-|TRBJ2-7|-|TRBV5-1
TGCGCCAGCAGCTTGGGCGGGACTTCCACCTACGAGCAGTACTTC
CASSLGGTSTYEQYF
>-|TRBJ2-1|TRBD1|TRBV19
TGTGCCAGTAGTATAGTGGGGACAGAATTCTACAATGAGCAGTTCTTC
CASSIVGTEFYNEQFF
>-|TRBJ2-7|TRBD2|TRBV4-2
TGTGCCAGCAGCCAAGCTAGCGGCGTTTCCTACGAGCAGTACTTC
CASSQASGVSYEQYF
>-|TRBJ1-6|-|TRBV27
TGTGCCGCTGGTTCACCCCTCCACTTT
CAAGSPLHF
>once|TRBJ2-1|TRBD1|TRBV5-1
TGCGCCAGCAGCTTGGGACAGGGTGCCCACAATGAGCAGTTCTTC
CASSLGQGAHNEQFF
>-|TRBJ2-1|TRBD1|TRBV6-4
TGTGCCAGCAGTGACTCAGACAGGGCTGGGGATGAGCAGTTCTTC
CASSDSDRAGDEQFF
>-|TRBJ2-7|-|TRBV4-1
TGCGCCAGCAGCCGCCCGGGACCAACCTACGAGCAGTACTTC
CASSRPGPTYEQYF
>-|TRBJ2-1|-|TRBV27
TGTGCCAGCAGTTTGGGGGGGCCCTACAATGAGCAGTTCTTC
CASSLGGPYNEQFF
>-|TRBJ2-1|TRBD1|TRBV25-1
TGTGCCAGCAGTTCCTACAGGGGACCCTACAATGAGCAGTTCTTC
CASSSYRGPYNEQFF
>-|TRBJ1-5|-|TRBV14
TGTGCCAGCAGCCAAGGACTAAATCAGCCCCAGCATTTT
CASSQGLNQPQHF
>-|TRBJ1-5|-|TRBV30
TGTGCCTGGAGTCCAGGGGCAAGACAGCCCCAGCATTTT
CAWSPGARQPQHF
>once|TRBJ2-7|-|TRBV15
TGTGCCACCAGCAGAGCCACAGGGCAGGTTCGCGACGAGCAGTACTTC
CATSRATGQVRDEQYF